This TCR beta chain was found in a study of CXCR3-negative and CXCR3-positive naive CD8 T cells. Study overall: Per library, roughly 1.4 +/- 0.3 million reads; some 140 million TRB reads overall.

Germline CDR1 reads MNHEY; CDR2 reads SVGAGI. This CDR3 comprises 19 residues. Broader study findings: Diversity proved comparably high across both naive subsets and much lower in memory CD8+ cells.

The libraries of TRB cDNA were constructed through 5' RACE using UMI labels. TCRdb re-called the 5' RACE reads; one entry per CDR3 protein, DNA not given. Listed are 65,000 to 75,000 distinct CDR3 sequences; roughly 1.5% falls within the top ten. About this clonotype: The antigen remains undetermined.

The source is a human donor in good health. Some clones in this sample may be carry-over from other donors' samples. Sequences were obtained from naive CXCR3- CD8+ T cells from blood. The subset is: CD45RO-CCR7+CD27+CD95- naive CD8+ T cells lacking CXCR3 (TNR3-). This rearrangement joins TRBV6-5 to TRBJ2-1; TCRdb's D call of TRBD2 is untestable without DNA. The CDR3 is CASSYSGDYESSSYNEQFF.